Listed below are T cell receptor beta chains from one sample, sequenced in a study of T-cell reconstitution after alpha-beta-depleted transplantation in children. TCRdb re-called the PCR reads through MiXCR, storing one row per CDR3 protein. The table records hundreds of thousands of distinct CDR3 sequences, 23% of them present only once. This specimen was PBMCs, mostly from graft donor cells, taken 360 days after TCRalphabeta/CD19-depleted stem cell transplant. Receptors originate from a boy younger than two who had a stem cell transplant for acute myeloid leukemia, so the T cells may come from the graft donor. CDR3s include the opening cysteine and the closing phenylalanine or tryptophan. A D gene is named only where the DNA matches it firmly. Clone size, where shown, is once, few, many, or a class for clones that have expanded.

V gene	J gene	clone size	D gene	CDR3 protein	CDR3 DNA
TRBV20-1	TRBJ2-6	few	-	CSAPYPGVGANVLTF	TGCAGTGCCCCCTATCCCGGGGTGGGGGCCAACGTCCTGACTTTC
TRBV28	TRBJ1-5	many	-	CASSLVGGPLGSQHF	TGTGCCAGCAGTTTAGTTGGAGGGCCTTTAGGGTCCCAGCATTTT
TRBV27	TRBJ2-6	-	TRBD1	CASNLRQGISGANVLTF	TGTGCCAGCAATCTGAGACAGGGGATCTCTGGGGCCAACGTCCTGACTTTC
TRBV7-2	TRBJ1-4	-	-	CASSPRPGRNEKLFF	TGTGCCAGCAGCCCTCGACCAGGGCGAAATGAAAAACTGTTTTTT
TRBV20-1	TRBJ2-1	many	-	CSASFSAHNEQFF	TGCAGTGCTAGTTTTTCAGCCCACAATGAGCAGTTCTTC
TRBV7-2	TRBJ2-1	few	TRBD2	CASSSGTSGGRGYEQFF	TGTGCCAGCAGCTCCGGGACTAGCGGGGGAAGGGGTTATGAGCAGTTCTTC
TRBV18	TRBJ2-7	few	-	CASSPFSSDYEQYF	TGTGCCAGCTCACCCTTTTCATCCGACTACGAGCAGTACTTC
TRBV20-1	TRBJ2-1	few	TRBD2	CSARGPSGGSPSYNEQFF	TGCAGTGCTAGAGGTCCTAGCGGGGGGTCTCCCTCCTACAATGAGCAGTTCTTC
TRBV20-1	TRBJ2-2	many	-	CSASRVTGELFF	TGCAGTGCTAGCAGGGTGACCGGGGAGCTGTTTTTT
TRBV4-3	TRBJ2-7	-	-	CASSQELRQSYEQYF	TGCGCCAGCAGCCAAGAATTGAGACAATCCTACGAGCAGTACTTC
TRBV5-1	TRBJ2-1	-	TRBD1	CASSQNRGEQFF	TGCGCCAGCAGCCAAAACAGGGGTGAGCAGTTCTTC
TRBV20-1	TRBJ2-1	-	-	CSASAPGQSYYNEQFF	TGCAGTGCTAGCGCTCCTGGACAGAGCTACTACAATGAGCAGTTCTTC
TRBV20-1	TRBJ1-2	-	-	CSARTSYRSNYGYTF	TGCAGTGCTAGAACCTCTTACAGGTCCAACTATGGCTACACCTTC
TRBV15	TRBJ2-1	few	-	CATSRAGAVYNEQFF	TGTGCCACCAGCAGAGCGGGGGCCGTTTACAATGAGCAGTTCTTC
TRBV15	TRBJ2-3	many	-	CATSRGLSADTQYF	TGTGCCACCAGCAGAGGACTATCGGCAGATACGCAGTATTTT
TRBV9	TRBJ2-3	few	-	CASSPRLARPDTQYF	TGTGCCAGCAGCCCTCGACTCGCACGGCCAGATACGCAGTATTTT
TRBV20-1	TRBJ2-5	-	-	CSARSRPAGVETQYF	TGCAGTGCTAGATCTCGGCCAGCGGGCGTAGAGACCCAGTACTTC
TRBV7-3	TRBJ2-2	-	TRBD1	CASSLGPGQGNTGELFF	TGTGCCAGCAGCCTCGGTCCGGGACAGGGGAACACCGGGGAGCTGTTTTTT
TRBV6-5	TRBJ1-1	-	-	CASSYFPQGDTEAFF	TGTGCCAGCAGTTACTTCCCCCAGGGTGACACTGAAGCTTTCTTT
TRBV18	TRBJ2-3	-	-	CASSLFSGRGTDTQYF	TGTGCCAGCTCACTGTTCTCAGGCCGTGGCACAGATACGCAGTATTTT
TRBV27	TRBJ2-1	-	-	CASSLEGRRGREQFF	TGTGCCAGCAGTTTGGAGGGGCGCCGAGGGCGGGAGCAGTTCTTC
TRBV24-1	TRBJ2-1	-	-	CATAPSSYNEQFF	TGTGCCACCGCACCGAGCTCCTACAATGAGCAGTTCTTC
TRBV7-3	TRBJ1-1	-	-	CASSLVGGSMNTEAFF	TGTGCCAGCAGCCTCGTGGGGGGATCAATGAACACTGAAGCTTTCTTT
TRBV25-1	TRBJ2-1	-	TRBD2	CASSGAGFGYDEQFF	TGTGCCAGCAGTGGAGCGGGGTTTGGCTACGATGAGCAGTTCTTC
TRBV12-3/TRBV12-4	TRBJ2-1	few	-	CASQRLRNEQFF	TGTGCCAGTCAGAGATTACGCAATGAGCAGTTCTTC
TRBV7-2	TRBJ2-1	few	-	CASSLALGDEQFF	TGTGCCAGCAGCTTAGCGCTAGGGGATGAGCAGTTCTTC
TRBV2	TRBJ2-4	many	-	CASSTLGAKNIQYF	TGTGCCAGCAGTACTTTGGGGGCCAAAAACATTCAGTACTTC
TRBV7-2	TRBJ2-7	few	TRBD1	CASSPGQVFYEQYF	TGTGCCAGCAGCCCGGGACAGGTTTTCTACGAGCAGTACTTC
TRBV11-2	TRBJ2-5	many	TRBD2	CASSGIPLFSGENQETQYF	TGTGCCAGCAGCGGAATCCCCCTTTTTAGCGGGGAGAACCAAGAGACCCAGTACTTC
TRBV6-5	TRBJ2-1	many	TRBD1	CASSYTGQADNEQFF	TGTGCCAGCAGTTACACTGGACAGGCTGACAATGAGCAGTTCTTC
TRBV9	TRBJ2-1	many	TRBD1	CASSRTGADEQFF	TGTGCCAGCAGCAGGACAGGGGCGGATGAGCAGTTCTTC
TRBV7-7	TRBJ2-5	few	TRBD2	CASSPGLAGETQYF	TGTGCCAGCAGCCCAGGACTAGCGGGAGAGACCCAGTACTTC
TRBV9	TRBJ2-3	many	-	CASSVGRNFRTDTQYF	TGTGCCAGCAGCGTAGGGCGCAACTTCCGCACAGATACGCAGTATTTT
TRBV20-1	TRBJ1-1	many	-	CSASREQEKNTEAFF	TGCAGTGCTAGTAGGGAACAGGAAAAGAACACTGAAGCTTTCTTT
TRBV20-1	TRBJ2-3	few	-	CSAPRGGMGDTQYF	TGCAGTGCTCCTCGTGGGGGTATGGGAGATACGCAGTATTTT
TRBV7-2	TRBJ1-3	many	-	CASSLVGQSSGNTIYF	TGTGCCAGCAGCTTAGTAGGGCAGAGCTCTGGAAACACCATATATTTT
TRBV27	TRBJ1-3	-	-	CASSLAVGIGNTIYF	TGTGCCAGCAGTTTAGCAGTCGGGATCGGAAACACCATATATTTT
TRBV20-1	TRBJ2-5	few	-	CSTSVPGGETQYF	TGCAGCACCTCGGTCCCAGGGGGGGAGACCCAGTACTTC
TRBV7-9	TRBJ2-3	-	-	CASSSWFTDTQYF	TGTGCCAGCAGCTCCTGGTTCACAGATACGCAGTATTTT
TRBV25-1	TRBJ2-1	-	TRBD2	CASSGGLFYNEQFF	TGTGCCAGCAGTGGGGGACTATTCTACAATGAGCAGTTCTTC
TRBV7-2	TRBJ2-7	-	TRBD2	CASSLRTSGGEAYEQYF	TGTGCCAGCAGCTTAAGGACTAGCGGGGGCGAGGCCTACGAGCAGTACTTC
TRBV9	TRBJ2-3	few	-	CASSTPSDTQYF	TGTGCCAGCAGCACCCCTAGCGATACGCAGTATTTT
TRBV24-1	TRBJ2-1	-	TRBD1	CATSSNRGTYNEQFF	TGTGCCACCAGTTCTAACAGGGGAACTTACAATGAGCAGTTCTTC
TRBV20-1	TRBJ1-4	-	-	CSANPAGRTVNEKLFF	TGCAGTGCTAACCCAGCGGGACGGACCGTAAATGAAAAACTGTTTTTT
TRBV20-1	TRBJ2-7	many	-	CSAVPSSSSSYEQYF	TGCAGTGCTGTACCATCAAGTTCAAGCTCCTACGAGCAGTACTTC
TRBV7-9	TRBJ1-2	-	-	CASSLNFNYGYTF	TGTGCCAGCAGCTTAAATTTTAACTATGGCTACACCTTC
TRBV29-1	TRBJ2-4	many	-	CSVETGSLKNIQYF	TGCAGCGTTGAAACAGGGTCATTAAAAAACATTCAGTACTTC
TRBV12-3/TRBV12-4	TRBJ2-7	-	TRBD2	CASSSSLAGGPAYEQYF	TGTGCCAGCAGTTCTAGCCTAGCGGGGGGTCCGGCCTACGAGCAGTACTTC
TRBV29-1	TRBJ1-2	few	-	CSVDGEADYGYTF	TGCAGCGTTGACGGGGAGGCGGACTATGGCTACACCTTC
TRBV28	TRBJ2-5	few	-	CASSLVTTETQYF	TGTGCCAGCAGTTTAGTCACAACAGAGACCCAGTACTTC
TRBV29-1	TRBJ1-2	many	-	CSVEGRGSYGYTF	TGCAGCGTTGAAGGTCGAGGTTCATATGGCTACACCTTC
TRBV20-1	TRBJ2-4	many	-	CSASPVAGQNIQYF	TGCAGTGCTTCCCCGGTGGCGGGGCAAAACATTCAGTACTTC
TRBV29-1	TRBJ2-3	many	-	CSVRNYTDTQYF	TGCAGCGTTCGGAACTACACAGATACGCAGTATTTT
TRBV5-1	TRBJ2-3	once	TRBD2	CASSLDALAGGLSTDTQYF	TGCGCCAGCAGCTTGGATGCCCTAGCGGGGGGGCTTAGCACAGATACGCAGTATTTT
TRBV7-9	TRBJ1-3	few	-	CASSPRHLSGNTIYF	TGTGCCAGCAGCCCCCGACACCTCTCTGGAAACACCATATATTTT